This TCR beta chain is from a study of a mutant IDH1 vaccine in newly diagnosed glioma. Study background: Those enrolled had earlier been treated with radiotherapy, temozolomide, or both, mostly both. Week 35 was safety follow-up visit V12; week 47 was end-of-study visit V13. Findings and limits, study-wide: Vaccination elicited immune responses in around 93% of patients.

Method: immunoSEQ multiplex PCR; TCRdb's copy keeps in-frame clones and lacks some. The profile shows some 56,000 clones, over 70% of them singletons. Of note for this clone: Its antigen is currently unknown.

Time point reported: week 47, end of study. Every vaccine dose comprised 300 ug of mutant IDH1 20-mer peptide plus topical imiquimod. This sample comprised PBMCs, obtained from a glioma patient whose treatment included an IDH1 peptide vaccine. The TCR comes from a man between 45 and 60 years old with glioma.

In DNA form, the CDR3 reads TGTGCCAGCCGCAAAGGGACGGATCCCTACGAGCAGTACTTC. Its translation is CASRKGTDPYEQYF. The rearrangement uses TRBV7-2 and TRBJ2-7, with D perhaps assigned TRBD1 or TRBD2 (5 bases each). The germline CDR1 and CDR2 sequences are SGHTA and FQGNSA. This CDR3 spans 14 amino acids. The V gene lost 8 bases and the J gene lost 2 bases, with 16 bases spanning the gap.